The TCR beta chain described here comes from a study of shared clonotypes between healthy human individuals. Per the germline V gene, CDR1 is SGHNT and CDR2 is YYREEE (reference sequence). Between the trimmed V and J ends, which lost 4 bases and 5 bases, there was a span of 21 bases. The CDR3 runs 16 residues. Using immunoSEQ multiplex PCR, the repertoire was profiled, and TCRdb retains in-frame clones only, with some absent. The table includes about 2 million clones, roughly 94% detected once. Sequenced sample: naive CD4+ T cells sorted from blood. The subset is: CD45RA+ positively selected. This clonotype was sampled from a man aged 18 to 29 in good health. The V call is TRBV5-4, the J call TRBJ1-2; D perhaps matches TRBD1 (5 bases). CDR3 nucleotide sequence: TGTGCCAGCAGCATGGGGAGGGGAGTTGCGATGTATGGCTACACCTTC. Its translation is CASSMGRGVAMYGYTF.